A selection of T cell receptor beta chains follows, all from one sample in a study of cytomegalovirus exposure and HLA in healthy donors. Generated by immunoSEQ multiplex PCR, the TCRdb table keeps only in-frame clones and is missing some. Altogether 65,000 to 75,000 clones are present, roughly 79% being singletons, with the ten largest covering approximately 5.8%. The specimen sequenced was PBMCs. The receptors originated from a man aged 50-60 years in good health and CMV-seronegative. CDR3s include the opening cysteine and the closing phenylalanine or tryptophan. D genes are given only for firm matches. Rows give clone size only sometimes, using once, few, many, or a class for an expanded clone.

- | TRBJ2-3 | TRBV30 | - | CAWNRQTDTQYF | TGTGCCTGGAACAGACAGACAGATACGCAGTATTTT
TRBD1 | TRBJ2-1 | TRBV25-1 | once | CASSDRGHGTEQFF | TGTGCCAGCAGTGACAGGGGGCACGGCACTGAGCAGTTCTTC
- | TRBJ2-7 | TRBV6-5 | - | CASSPPGGAAYEQYF | TGTGCCAGCAGTCCCCCAGGTGGGGCGGCCTACGAGCAGTACTTC
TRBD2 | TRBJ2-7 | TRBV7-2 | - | CASSLVGGYDEQYF | TGTGCCAGCAGCTTAGTCGGGGGGTACGACGAGCAGTACTTC
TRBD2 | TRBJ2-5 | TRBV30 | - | CAWSRTSGGVYGETQYF | TGTGCCTGGAGCCGGACTAGCGGGGGGGTTTATGGTGAGACCCAGTACTTC
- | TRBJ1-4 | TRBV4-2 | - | CASSRTLTAEKLFF | TGTGCCAGCAGCCGGACCCTGACAGCAGAAAAACTGTTTTTT
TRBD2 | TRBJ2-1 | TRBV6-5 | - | CASSYLGLALDEQFF | TGTGCCAGCAGTTACCTCGGACTAGCTCTGGATGAGCAGTTCTTC
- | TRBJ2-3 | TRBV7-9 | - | CASSRSSVRILDTQYF | TGTGCCAGCAGCCGTAGTAGTGTGCGGATTCTGGATACGCAGTATTTT
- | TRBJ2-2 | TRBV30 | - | CAWTTGTPNTGELFF | TGTGCCTGGACCACAGGGACCCCGAACACCGGGGAGCTGTTTTTT
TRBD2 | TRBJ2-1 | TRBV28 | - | CASSFGTSGRAIFFF | TGTGCCAGCAGTTTCGGGACTAGCGGGAGGGCCATTTTTTTCTTC
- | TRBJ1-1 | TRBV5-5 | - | CASSLEIANTEAFF | TGTGCCAGCAGCTTGGAGATAGCGAACACTGAAGCTTTCTTT
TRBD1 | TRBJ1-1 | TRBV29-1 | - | CSGQQGTMTEAFF | TGCAGCGGCCAACAGGGGACGATGACTGAAGCTTTCTTT
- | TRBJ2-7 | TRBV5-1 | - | CASSSERPEQYF | TGCGCCAGCAGCTCGGAGAGACCCGAGCAGTACTTC
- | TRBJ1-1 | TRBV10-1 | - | CASRGTGRGTEAFF | TGCGCCAGCAGGGGCACAGGACGAGGTACTGAAGCTTTCTTT
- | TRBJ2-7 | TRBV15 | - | CATSRGPGSTYEQYF | TGTGCCACCAGCAGAGGGCCAGGGTCGACCTACGAGCAGTACTTC
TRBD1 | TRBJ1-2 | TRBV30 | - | CAWSLSTWGQRERNYGYTF | TGTGCCTGGAGTTTAAGCACGTGGGGACAGCGAGAGAGAAACTATGGCTACACCTTC
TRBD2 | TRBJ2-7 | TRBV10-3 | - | CAIRGGLAGDEQYF | TGTGCCATCAGGGGGGGACTAGCGGGTGACGAGCAGTACTTC
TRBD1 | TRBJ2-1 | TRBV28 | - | CASSLGQAYNEQFF | TGTGCCAGCAGTTTAGGACAGGCCTACAATGAGCAGTTCTTC
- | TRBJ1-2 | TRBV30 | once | CAWSVRQGGYTF | TGTGCCTGGAGTGTACGGCAGGGCGGCTACACCTTC
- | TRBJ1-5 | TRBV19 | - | CASSQTGFSSQPQHF | TGTGCCAGTAGTCAGACAGGTTTTTCTTCTCAGCCCCAGCATTTT
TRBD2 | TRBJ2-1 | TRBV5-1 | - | CASSLFTSGSSYNEQFF | TGCGCCAGCAGCTTATTCACTAGCGGGAGCTCCTACAATGAGCAGTTCTTC
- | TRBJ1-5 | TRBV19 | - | CASKAGVDVQPQHF | TGTGCCAGTAAGGCCGGGGTTGACGTTCAGCCCCAGCATTTT
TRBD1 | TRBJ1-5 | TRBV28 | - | CASSQLQGNQPQHF | TGTGCCAGCAGTCAACTACAGGGGAATCAGCCCCAGCATTTT
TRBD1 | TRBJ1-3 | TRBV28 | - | CASRTPGTGSGNTIYF | TGTGCCAGCAGAACCCCCGGGACAGGGTCTGGAAACACCATATATTTT
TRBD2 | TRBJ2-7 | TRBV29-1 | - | CSVETSGRNYEQYF | TGCAGCGTTGAGACTAGCGGGAGAAATTACGAGCAGTACTTC
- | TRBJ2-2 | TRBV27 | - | CASSGRRVFVAGELFF | TGTGCCAGCAGCGGCCGGCGGGTTTTCGTTGCCGGGGAGCTGTTTTTT
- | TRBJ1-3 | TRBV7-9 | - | CASSPWRSGNTIYF | TGTGCCAGCAGCCCATGGAGGTCTGGAAACACCATATATTTT
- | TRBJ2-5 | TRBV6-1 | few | CASTKQQETQYF | TGTGCCAGCACCAAACAACAAGAGACCCAGTACTTC
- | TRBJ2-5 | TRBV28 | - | CASSLGRKGIEETQYF | TGTGCCAGCAGTTTAGGTCGGAAGGGGATAGAGGAGACCCAGTACTTC
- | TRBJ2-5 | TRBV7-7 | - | CASSRSKGGARETQYF | TGTGCTAGCAGCCGTAGCAAAGGGGGGGCGCGAGAGACCCAGTACTTC
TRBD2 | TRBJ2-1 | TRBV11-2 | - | CASSLDRYLAGVDYNEQFF | TGTGCCAGCAGCTTAGATCGGTACTTAGCGGGAGTCGACTACAATGAGCAGTTCTTC
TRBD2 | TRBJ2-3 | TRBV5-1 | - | CASSGEELAGIADTQYF | TGCGCCAGCAGCGGCGAAGAACTAGCGGGAATTGCGGATACGCAGTATTTT
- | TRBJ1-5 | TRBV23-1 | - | CASSQSTVNQPQHF | TGCGCCAGCAGTCAATCGACAGTAAATCAGCCCCAGCATTTT
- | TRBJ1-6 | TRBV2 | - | CASRDFTSSYNSPLHF | TGTGCCAGCAGAGACTTTACCAGCTCCTATAATTCACCCCTCCACTTT